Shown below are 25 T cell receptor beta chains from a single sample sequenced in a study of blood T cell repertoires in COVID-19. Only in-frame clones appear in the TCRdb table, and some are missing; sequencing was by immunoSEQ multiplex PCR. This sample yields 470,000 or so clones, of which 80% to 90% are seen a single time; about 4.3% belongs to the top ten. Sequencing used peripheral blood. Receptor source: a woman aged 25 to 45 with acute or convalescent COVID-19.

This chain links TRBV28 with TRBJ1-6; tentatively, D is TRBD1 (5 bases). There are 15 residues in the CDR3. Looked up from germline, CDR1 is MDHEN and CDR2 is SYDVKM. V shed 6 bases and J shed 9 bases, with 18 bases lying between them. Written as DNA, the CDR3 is TGTGCCAGCAGGCCCCGTACGGGGGGGAGTTCACCCCTCCACTTT. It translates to CASRPRTGGSSPLHF.

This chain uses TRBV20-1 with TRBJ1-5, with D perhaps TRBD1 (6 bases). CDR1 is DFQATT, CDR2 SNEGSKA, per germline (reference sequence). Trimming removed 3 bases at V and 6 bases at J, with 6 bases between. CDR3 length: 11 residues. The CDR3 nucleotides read TGCAGTGCTAGCAGGGGTCAGCCCCAGCATTTT. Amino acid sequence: CSASRGQPQHF.

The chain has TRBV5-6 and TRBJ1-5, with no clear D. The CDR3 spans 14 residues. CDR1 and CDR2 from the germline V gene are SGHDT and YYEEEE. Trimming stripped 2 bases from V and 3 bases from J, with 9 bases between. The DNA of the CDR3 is TGTGCCAGCAGCTTCGCAGGTATCAATCAGCCCCAGCATTTT. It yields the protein CASSFAGINQPQHF. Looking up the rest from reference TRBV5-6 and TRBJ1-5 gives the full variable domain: DAGVTQSPTHLIKTRGQQVTLRCSPKSGHDTVSWYQQALGQGPQFIFQYYEEEERQRGNFPDRFSGHQFPNYSSELNVNALLLGDSALYLCASSFAGINQPQHFGDGTRLSIL.

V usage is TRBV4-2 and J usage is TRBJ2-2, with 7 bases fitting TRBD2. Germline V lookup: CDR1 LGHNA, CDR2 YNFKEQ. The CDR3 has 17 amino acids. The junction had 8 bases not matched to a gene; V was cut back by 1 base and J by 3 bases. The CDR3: CASSQALEAGYTGELFF. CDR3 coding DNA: TGTGCCAGCAGCCAAGCTTTGGAAGCGGGGTACACCGGGGAGCTGTTTTTT.

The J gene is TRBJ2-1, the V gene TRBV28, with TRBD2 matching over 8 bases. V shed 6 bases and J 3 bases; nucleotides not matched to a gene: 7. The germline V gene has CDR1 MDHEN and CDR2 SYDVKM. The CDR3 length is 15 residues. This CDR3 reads CASRPPAGDYNEQFF. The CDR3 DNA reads TGTGCCAGCAGACCGCCAGCGGGGGACTACAATGAGCAGTTCTTC.

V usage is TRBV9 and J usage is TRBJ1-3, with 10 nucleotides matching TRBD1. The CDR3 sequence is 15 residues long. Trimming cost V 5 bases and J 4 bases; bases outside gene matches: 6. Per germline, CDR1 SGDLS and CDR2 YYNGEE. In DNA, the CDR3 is TGTGCCAGCAGTGGGGGACAGGGGTTGGGAAACACCATATATTTT. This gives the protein CASSGGQGLGNTIYF.

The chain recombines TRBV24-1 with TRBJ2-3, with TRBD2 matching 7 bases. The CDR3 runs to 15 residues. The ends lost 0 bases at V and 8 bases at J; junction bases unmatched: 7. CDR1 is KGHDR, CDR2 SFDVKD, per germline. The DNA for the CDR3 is TGTGCCACCAGTGATTTGGTGGCTAGCGGCGGTACGCAGTATTTT. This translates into CATSDLVASGGTQYF.

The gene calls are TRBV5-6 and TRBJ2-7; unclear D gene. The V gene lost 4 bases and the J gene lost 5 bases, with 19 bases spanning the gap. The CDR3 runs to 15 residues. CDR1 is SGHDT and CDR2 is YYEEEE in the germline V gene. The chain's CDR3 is CASSHPRSPRDEQYF. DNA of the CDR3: TGTGCCAGCAGCCACCCCCGGAGTCCTCGGGACGAGCAGTACTTC.

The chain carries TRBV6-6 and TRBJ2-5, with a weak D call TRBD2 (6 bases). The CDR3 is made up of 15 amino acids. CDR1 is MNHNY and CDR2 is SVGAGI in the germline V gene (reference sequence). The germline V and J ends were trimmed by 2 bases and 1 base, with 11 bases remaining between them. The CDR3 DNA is TGTGCCAGCAGTTACGGGGACTCTAGCCAAGAGACCCAGTACTTC. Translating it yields CASSYGDSSQETQYF.

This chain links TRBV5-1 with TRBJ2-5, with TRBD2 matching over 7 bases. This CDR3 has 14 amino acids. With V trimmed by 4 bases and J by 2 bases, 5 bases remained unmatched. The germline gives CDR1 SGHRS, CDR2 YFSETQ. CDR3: CASSRGTKQETQYF. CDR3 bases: TGCGCCAGCAGCAGAGGGACTAAGCAAGAGACCCAGTACTTC.

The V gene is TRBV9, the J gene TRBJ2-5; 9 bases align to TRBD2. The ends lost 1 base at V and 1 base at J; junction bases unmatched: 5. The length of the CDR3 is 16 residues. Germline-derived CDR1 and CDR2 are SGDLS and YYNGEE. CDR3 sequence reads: CASSVWDSGGQETQYF. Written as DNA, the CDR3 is TGTGCCAGCAGCGTATGGGATAGCGGGGGCCAAGAGACCCAGTACTTC.

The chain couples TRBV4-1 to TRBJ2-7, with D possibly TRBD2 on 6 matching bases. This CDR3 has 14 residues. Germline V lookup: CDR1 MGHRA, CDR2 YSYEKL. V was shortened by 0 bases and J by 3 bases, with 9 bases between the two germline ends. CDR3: CASSQEWGGYEQYF. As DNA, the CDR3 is TGCGCCAGCAGCCAAGAATGGGGAGGCTACGAGCAGTACTTC.

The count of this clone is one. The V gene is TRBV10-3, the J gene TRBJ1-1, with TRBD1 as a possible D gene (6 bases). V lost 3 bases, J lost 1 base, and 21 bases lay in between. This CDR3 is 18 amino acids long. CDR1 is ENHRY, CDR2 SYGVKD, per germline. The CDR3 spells CAISEHPGAPGRNTEAFF. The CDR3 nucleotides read TGTGCCATCAGTGAACATCCAGGGGCCCCTGGTCGGAACACTGAAGCTTTCTTT.

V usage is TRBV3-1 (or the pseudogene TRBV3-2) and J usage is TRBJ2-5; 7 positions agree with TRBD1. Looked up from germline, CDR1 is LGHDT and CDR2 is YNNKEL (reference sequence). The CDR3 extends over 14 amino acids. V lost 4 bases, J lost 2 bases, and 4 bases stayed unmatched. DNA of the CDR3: TGTGCCAGCAGCCCGAGACAGGGTCAAGAGACCCAGTACTTC. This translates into CASSPRQGQETQYF.

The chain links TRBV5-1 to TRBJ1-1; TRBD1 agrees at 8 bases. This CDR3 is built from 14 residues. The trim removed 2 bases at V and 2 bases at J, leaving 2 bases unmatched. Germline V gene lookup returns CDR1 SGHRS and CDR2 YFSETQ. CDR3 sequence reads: CASSFGTGNTEAFF. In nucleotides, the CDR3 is TGCGCCAGCAGCTTCGGGACAGGTAACACTGAAGCTTTCTTT.

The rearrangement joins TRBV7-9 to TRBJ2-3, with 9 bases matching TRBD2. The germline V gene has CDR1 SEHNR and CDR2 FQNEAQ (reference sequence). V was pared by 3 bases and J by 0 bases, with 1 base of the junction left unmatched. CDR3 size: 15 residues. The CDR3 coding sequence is TGTGCCAGCAGCTTTGCGGGGGGGAGCACAGATACGCAGTATTTT. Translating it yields CASSFAGGSTDTQYF. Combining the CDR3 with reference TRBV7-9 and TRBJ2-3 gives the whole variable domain DTGVSQNPRHKITKRGQNVTFRCDPISEHNRLYWYRQTLGQGPEFLTYFQNEAQLEKSRLLSDRFSAERPKGSFSTLEIQRTEQGDSAMYLCASSFAGGSTDTQYFGPGTRLTVL.

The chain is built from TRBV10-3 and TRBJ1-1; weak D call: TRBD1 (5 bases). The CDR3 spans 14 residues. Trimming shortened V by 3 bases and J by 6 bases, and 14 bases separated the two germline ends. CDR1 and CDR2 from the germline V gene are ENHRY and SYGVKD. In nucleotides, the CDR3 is TGTGCCATCAGTGATACAGGCCAAAAGGCTGAAGCTTTCTTT. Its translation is CAISDTGQKAEAFF.

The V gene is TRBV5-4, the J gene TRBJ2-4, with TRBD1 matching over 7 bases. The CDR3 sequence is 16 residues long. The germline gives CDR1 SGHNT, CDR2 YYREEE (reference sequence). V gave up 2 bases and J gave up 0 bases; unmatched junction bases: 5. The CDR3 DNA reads TGTGCCAGCAGCTTTCAGACAGGGCGAGCCAAAAACATTCAGTACTTC. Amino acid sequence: CASSFQTGRAKNIQYF.

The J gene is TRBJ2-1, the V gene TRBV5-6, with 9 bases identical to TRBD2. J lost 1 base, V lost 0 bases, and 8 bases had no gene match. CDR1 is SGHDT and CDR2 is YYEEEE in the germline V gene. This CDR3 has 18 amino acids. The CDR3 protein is CASSLGGPGLASYNEQFF. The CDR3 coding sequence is TGTGCCAGCAGCTTGGGCGGTCCGGGACTAGCTTCCTACAATGAGCAGTTCTTC.

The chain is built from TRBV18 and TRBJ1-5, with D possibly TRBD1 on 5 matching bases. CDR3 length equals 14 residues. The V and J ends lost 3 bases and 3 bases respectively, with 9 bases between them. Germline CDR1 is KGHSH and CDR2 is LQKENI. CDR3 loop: CASSPGLTNQPQHF. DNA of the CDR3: TGTGCCAGCTCACCGGGACTGACCAATCAGCCCCAGCATTTT.

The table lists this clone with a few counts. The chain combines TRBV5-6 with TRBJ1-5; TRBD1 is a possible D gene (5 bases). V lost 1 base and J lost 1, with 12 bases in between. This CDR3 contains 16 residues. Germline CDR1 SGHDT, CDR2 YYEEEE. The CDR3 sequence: CASSLRIGGSNQPQHF. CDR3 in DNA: TGTGCCAGCAGCTTGCGTATTGGGGGGAGCAATCAGCCCCAGCATTTT.

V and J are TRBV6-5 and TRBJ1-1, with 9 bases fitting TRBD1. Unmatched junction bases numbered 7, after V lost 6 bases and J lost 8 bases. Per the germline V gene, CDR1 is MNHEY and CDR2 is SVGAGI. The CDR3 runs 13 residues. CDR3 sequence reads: CASSPGGTGEAFF. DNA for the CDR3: TGTGCCAGCAGCCCCGGGGGGACAGGGGAAGCTTTCTTT.

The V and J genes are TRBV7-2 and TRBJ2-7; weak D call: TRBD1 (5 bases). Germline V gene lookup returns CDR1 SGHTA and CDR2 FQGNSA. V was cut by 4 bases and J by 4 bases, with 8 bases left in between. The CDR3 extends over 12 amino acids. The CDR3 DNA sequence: TGTGCCAGCAGCTCAGGGTTATACGAGCAGTACTTC. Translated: CASSSGLYEQYF.

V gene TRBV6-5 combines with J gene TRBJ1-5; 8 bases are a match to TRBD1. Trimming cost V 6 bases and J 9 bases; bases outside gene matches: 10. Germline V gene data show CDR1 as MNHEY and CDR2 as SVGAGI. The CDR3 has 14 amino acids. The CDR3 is CASSRTGGDLPQHF. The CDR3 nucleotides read TGTGCCAGCAGCCGCACAGGGGGTGATTTGCCCCAGCATTTT.

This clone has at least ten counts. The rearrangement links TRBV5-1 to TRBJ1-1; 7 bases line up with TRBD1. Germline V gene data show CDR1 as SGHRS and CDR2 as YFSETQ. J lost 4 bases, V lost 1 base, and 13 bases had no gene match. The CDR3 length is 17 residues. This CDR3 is CASSLSPTGKGSTEAFF. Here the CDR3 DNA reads TGCGCCAGCAGCTTGTCCCCGACAGGGAAGGGGAGCACTGAAGCTTTCTTT.